Presented here are 7 T cell receptor beta chains from one specimen sequenced in a study of OX40 agonist ivuxolimab in advanced cancers. The repertoire was sequenced with immunoSEQ multiplex PCR; TCRdb's copy has only in-frame clones and lacks some. Of tens of thousands of clones detected, 70% to 90% appear once; the ten largest clones hold about 1.9%. Sample: CD4+ or CD8+ T cells sorted from blood, taken in a trial of the OX40 agonist ivuxolimab. The receptors were sampled from an adult with an advanced solid tumor such as melanoma, head and neck, liver or kidney cancer.

The genes are TRBV4-3 and TRBJ2-3; 9 nucleotides agree with TRBD2. Germline assignment: CDR1 LGHNA and CDR2 YSLEER. V dropped 3 bases and J dropped 4; count of bases not matched to a gene: 11. This CDR3 has 17 residues. CDR3 in amino acids: CASSQGSGRGGSDTQYF. The CDR3 DNA reads TGCGCCAGCAGCCAGGGCTCCGGGCGGGGGGGCTCAGATACGCAGTATTTT.

The chain uses TRBV9 and TRBJ1-3; the D is unclear. Looked up from germline, CDR1 is SGDLS and CDR2 is YYNGEE. The CDR3 sequence is 13 residues long. V was trimmed by 3 bases and J by 2 bases, leaving 6 bases between them. The CDR3 is CASSARAGNTIYF. CDR3 bases: TGTGCCAGCAGCGCGCGGGCTGGAAACACCATATATTTT.

The chain recombines TRBV7-2 with TRBJ2-3; TRBD1 matches 7 bases. Trimming at V came to 11 bases and at J to 2 bases, leaving 10 bases not matched to a gene. The germline CDR1 and CDR2 sequences are SGHTA and FQGNSA. The CDR3 is 14 residues long. DNA for the CDR3: TGTGCCTGCCAAGGGGACAGCGACACAGATACGCAGTATTTT. It translates to CACQGDSDTDTQYF. The entire variable domain, with the rest obtained from reference TRBV7-2 and TRBJ2-3, is as follows: GAGVSQSPSNKVTEKGKDVELRCDPISGHTALYWYRQSLGQGLEFLIYFQGNSAPDKSGLPSDRFSAERTGGSVSTLTIQRTQQEDSAVYLCACQGDSDTDTQYFGPGTRLTVL.

The CDR3 sequence is CASSSQPGNIQYF. Written as DNA, the CDR3 is TGTGCCAGTTCGTCCCAACCGGGAAACATTCAGTACTTC. The rearrangement joins TRBV28 to TRBJ2-4; D is ambiguous. The CDR3 is made up of 13 amino acids. The V end was cut by 9 bases, the J end by 6 bases, with 15 bases between. Germline lookup yields CDR1 MDHEN and CDR2 SYDVKM.

The CDR3 DNA follows: TGCGCCAGCAGCCGCAGGACAGGGGATCATGGCTACACCTTC. Amino acid sequence: CASSRRTGDHGYTF. The chain employs TRBV4-3 and TRBJ1-2; 9 nucleotides align to TRBD1. With V trimmed by 4 bases and J by 6 bases, 6 bases remained unmatched. This CDR3 contains 14 residues. CDR1 is LGHNA and CDR2 is YSLEER in the germline V gene.

The V and J genes are TRBV25-1 and TRBJ2-2; 9 positions match TRBD2. The CDR3 contains 16 residues. CDR1 is MGHDK and CDR2 is SYGVNS in the germline V gene. The junction had 11 bases not matched to a gene; V was cut back by 8 bases and J by 4 bases. The CDR3 DNA sequence: TGTGCCAGCGCTATTAGCGGGAGCGGTGGCACCGGGGAGCTGTTTTTT. Protein sequence: CASAISGSGGTGELFF. Variable domain in full (rest from reference TRBV25-1 and TRBJ2-2): EADIYQTPRYLVIGTGKKITLECSQTMGHDKMYWYQQDPGMELHLIHYSYGVNSTEKGDLSSESTVSRIRTEHFPLTLESARPSHTSQYLCASAISGSGGTGELFFGEGSRLTVL.

The chain joins TRBV5-1 to TRBJ1-2; D is uncertain. Germline loops: CDR1 SGHRS, CDR2 YFSETQ. Deletions cut 4 bases from V and 4 bases from J, with 11 bases between. This CDR3 has 13 amino acids. For the CDR3, the DNA is TGCGCCAGCAGCAAGGACGTCGTCTATGGCTACACCTTC. Amino acids: CASSKDVVYGYTF.